The clone carrying this T cell receptor (beta chain) was detected once. The data are from a study of blood T cell repertoires in COVID-19. About the study: Samples of COVID-19 (acute and convalescent) were obtained from the United States, Italy and Spain. PBMCs, B-cell-depleted T cells, or T cells were the source of the cDNA or gDNA that made up the material.

The V and J ends lost 3 bases and 5 bases respectively, with 3 bases between them. The CDR3 has 11 residues. Per the authors' pipeline: Quantification of nucleated cells was approximated via reference gene primer amplification. Produced via immunoSEQ multiplex PCR; TCRdb's table is partial and in-frame only. Clone size and the V and J calls come from that table; the DNA yielded D and trimming. This table has some 74,000 clones, approximately 82% appearing once. The receptor's source is an elderly woman with acute or convalescent COVID-19. The chain couples TRBV12-3 or TRBV12-4 to TRBJ2-3; D is unclear. What was sequenced was peripheral blood. CDR3: CASSFQDTQYF. CDR3 DNA sequence: TGTGCCAGCAGTTTTCAAGATACGCAGTATTTT.